Listed below are T cell receptor beta chains from one sample, sequenced in a study of blood T cell repertoires in COVID-19. The assay was immunoSEQ multiplex PCR, and TCRdb's table has in-frame clones only and misses some. The repertoire holds some 150,000 clones, with 80% to 90% as singletons. Sequenced: peripheral blood. The receptors derive from a woman aged 50 to 60 with active or convalescent COVID-19. Both conserved end residues are part of each CDR3. A D gene is named only where the DNA matches it firmly. Some rows mark clone size as missing; the rest say once, few, many or name a class of expanded clone.

j_gene,abundance,d_gene,v_gene,CDR3nt,CDR3aa
TRBJ1-2,.,TRBD1,TRBV4-3,TGCGCCAGCAGCCAATTTGCTGATCGAGCAGGGGGAACGAACTATGGCTACACCTTC,CASSQFADRAGGTNYGYTF
TRBJ1-3,.,.,TRBV25-1,TGTGCCAGCAGTGAATTGGCAGATACAATCTCTGGAAACACCATATATTTT,CASSELADTISGNTIYF
TRBJ1-1,.,.,TRBV6-5,TGTGCCAGCAAGGCGGGTCAAGGTAACACTGAAGCTTTCTTT,CASKAGQGNTEAFF
TRBJ2-7,.,.,TRBV21-1,TGTGCCAGCAGCGGACAGGGGTATCCCTCCTACGAGCAGTACTTC,CASSGQGYPSYEQYF
TRBJ1-1,.,TRBD1,TRBV19,TGTGCCAGTAGTATGGCTCGGGACAGAAGTTTGAACACTGAAGCTTTCTTT,CASSMARDRSLNTEAFF
TRBJ2-1,.,.,TRBV4-3,TGCGCCAGCAGCCCCCACAGGAGCTCCTACAATGAGCAGTTCTTC,CASSPHRSSYNEQFF
TRBJ2-7,.,TRBD1,TRBV29-1,TGCAGCGTTGCGAGACAGGGATTTCGCGAGCAGTACTTC,CSVARQGFREQYF
TRBJ1-3,.,.,TRBV7-3,TGTGCCAGCAGCTTAATGGGTGCGGGGAGCTCTGGAAACACCATATATTTT,CASSLMGAGSSGNTIYF
TRBJ1-1,.,.,TRBV11-2,TGTGCCAGCAGCGAGGACAGAGCTGAAGCTTTCTTT,CASSEDRAEAFF
TRBJ2-1,.,TRBD2,TRBV5-4,TGTGCCAGCAGCTGGGGGGTTAGCGGGAACAATGAGCAGTTCTTC,CASSWGVSGNNEQFF
TRBJ1-1,.,.,TRBV6-5,TGTGCCAGCAGTTATCGAATAGAGGGTGAAGCTTTCTTT,CASSYRIEGEAFF
TRBJ1-2,.,TRBD1,TRBV19,TGTGCCAGTAGTATTGAGGGACAGGTCTATGGCTACACCTTC,CASSIEGQVYGYTF
TRBJ1-5,.,.,TRBV18,TGTGCCAGCTCCCCCAAAGGACAGACTCATCAGCCCCAGCATTTT,CASSPKGQTHQPQHF
TRBJ1-5,.,.,TRBV5-1,TGCGCCAGCAGGGACAGTGAGAATCAGCCCCAGCATTTT,CASRDSENQPQHF
TRBJ1-1,.,TRBD1,TRBV30,TGTGCCTGGAAACAGGGGAGACAGGGGGTTTGGACTGAAGCTTTCTTT,CAWKQGRQGVWTEAFF
TRBJ1-4,.,TRBD1,TRBV4-3,TGCGCCAGCAGCCAGAAAAAGGGACAGGGAAGATTGGGAAATGAAAAACTGTTTTTT,CASSQKKGQGRLGNEKLFF
TRBJ2-2,.,TRBD1,TRBV7-6,TGTGCCAGCAGCTTATCCCCGGGACAGGGGGGTATCGGCGGGGAGCTGTTTTTT,CASSLSPGQGGIGGELFF
TRBJ1-2,.,TRBD1,TRBV7-9,TGTGCCAGCAGCTCCATATCCGGGACAGACTATGGCTACACCTTC,CASSSISGTDYGYTF
TRBJ2-3,.,TRBD2,TRBV2,TGTGCCAGCCGGCGGGAGCCTGGCGGCACAGATACGCAGTATTTT,CASRREPGGTDTQYF
TRBJ1-5,.,.,TRBV29-1,TGCAGCGTTGGTATGCAGGGTAGCAATCAGCCCCAGCATTTT,CSVGMQGSNQPQHF
TRBJ1-3,few,.,TRBV7-6,TGTGCCAGCAGCTTAACCAATACCCAAGCAAACACCATATATTTT,CASSLTNTQANTIYF
TRBJ1-2,.,TRBD1,TRBV5-5,TGTGCCAGCAGCTCGGCCGGGACAGGGGGCGGAGGCTACACCTTC,CASSSAGTGGGGYTF
TRBJ2-1,.,TRBD2,TRBV29-1,TGCAGCGTTTTCGGCGGGAGGGGCTCCAATGAGCAGTTCTTC,CSVFGGRGSNEQFF
TRBJ1-3,.,.,TRBV3-1/TRBV3-2,TGTGCCAGCAGCCAAGAATGGGGGGCTGGAAACACCATATATTTT,CASSQEWGAGNTIYF
TRBJ2-7,.,TRBD1,TRBV28,TGTGCCAGCAGGCGGAGGTCGGACAGGGGGTCCTACGAGCAGTACTTC,CASRRRSDRGSYEQYF
TRBJ2-1,once,TRBD2,TRBV29-1,TGCAGCGTTCAAGCGGGAGGGGGTGAGCAGTTCTTC,CSVQAGGGEQFF
TRBJ1-2,.,TRBD1,TRBV4-1,TGCGCCAGCAGCCCGGGACAGGGTTTCGGCTACACCTTC,CASSPGQGFGYTF
TRBJ2-1,.,TRBD2,TRBV24-1,TGTGCCACCAGTGATCTTGGACTAGCGGACCACTACAATGAGCAGTTCTTC,CATSDLGLADHYNEQFF
TRBJ2-2,.,TRBD1,TRBV5-4,TGTGCCAGCAGCTTTACAGGGGGCGGGACCGGGGAGCTGTTTTTT,CASSFTGGGTGELFF
TRBJ1-2,once,.,TRBV9,TGTGCCAGCAGCGGGCGGGGTAACTATGGCTACACCTTC,CASSGRGNYGYTF
TRBJ2-5,.,TRBD2,TRBV24-1,TGTGCCACCAGTGACGGACTAGCTGGGGGTGAGACCCAGTACTTC,CATSDGLAGGETQYF
TRBJ2-7,.,.,TRBV7-9,TGTGCCAGCAGCTCAGAAGGGACTGCTTCCTACGAGCAGTACTTC,CASSSEGTASYEQYF
TRBJ1-1,.,TRBD1,TRBV9,TGTGCCAGCAGCCCCCGACAGGGGGCGGCCACTGAAGCTTTCTTT,CASSPRQGAATEAFF
TRBJ2-5,once,.,TRBV7-6,TGTGCCAGCAGCCCCCGGGCTAGCCTTTGGGAGACCCAGTACTTC,CASSPRASLWETQYF
TRBJ2-1,.,.,TRBV14,TGTGCCAGCAGCCAAGTTACAGGCTACAATGAGCAGTTCTTC,CASSQVTGYNEQFF
TRBJ2-7,.,TRBD1,TRBV18,TGTGCCAGCTCCTCCGGGACAGGGGAACTAGAACAGTACTTC,CASSSGTGELEQYF
TRBJ1-5,.,TRBD1,TRBV5-8,TGTGCCAGCAGCCCACGGGACAGGGCCTTCGGGCAGCCCCAGCATTTT,CASSPRDRAFGQPQHF
TRBJ2-3,.,TRBD1,TRBV4-2,TGTGCCAGCAGCCCCACGCGCGGACAGGGGCGGACAGATACGCAGTATTTT,CASSPTRGQGRTDTQYF
TRBJ2-1,.,.,TRBV4-2,TGTGCCAGCAGCCAAGAAGCCCTAGCGCTCAGCTCCTACAATGAGCAGTTCTTC,CASSQEALALSSYNEQFF
TRBJ1-1,once,TRBD1,TRBV7-9,TGTGCCAGCAGCTTAGATCAGGGGGCTAGAACTGAAGCTTTCTTT,CASSLDQGARTEAFF
TRBJ2-7,.,.,TRBV21-1,TGTGCCAGCAGCAAACAAGTTTCTAGCGGGGATTTCTCCTACGAGCAGTACTTC,CASSKQVSSGDFSYEQYF
TRBJ1-1,.,.,TRBV4-1,TGCGCCAGCAGCCAACGCTACGGGAACACTGAAGCTTTCTTT,CASSQRYGNTEAFF
TRBJ2-7,.,.,TRBV14,TGTGCCAGCAGCCCCGTCAGGACGGGAGTAGATGAGCAGTACTTC,CASSPVRTGVDEQYF
TRBJ2-7,.,TRBD2,TRBV6-1,TGTGCCAGCAGTGAGCGACTAGCTACTACCTACGAGCAGTACTTC,CASSERLATTYEQYF
TRBJ2-1,.,.,TRBV29-1,TGCAGCGTTGAAGGATCGACGGGAAGTTACAATGAGCAGTTCTTC,CSVEGSTGSYNEQFF
TRBJ1-6,once,.,TRBV5-1,TGCGCCAGCAGCTTGACGGGGGGGCAGGGTGGATCACCCCTCCACTTT,CASSLTGGQGGSPLHF
TRBJ1-2,.,TRBD1,TRBV7-9,TGTGCCAGCAGACCCCCGGGACAGGGTATAGGCTATGGCTACACCTTC,CASRPPGQGIGYGYTF
TRBJ1-2,.,.,TRBV4-3,TGCGCCAGCAGCCAAGGAGTCGACAAGGCATATGGCTACACCTTC,CASSQGVDKAYGYTF
TRBJ2-7,.,.,TRBV3-1/TRBV3-2,TGTGCCAGCAGCCAATCGGGACACTACGAGCAGTACTTC,CASSQSGHYEQYF
TRBJ1-5,once,TRBD1,TRBV30,TGTGCCTGGAGTGTAAAGTTTGGACAGGGTTGGGGGTATAGCAATCAGCCCCAGCATTTT,CAWSVKFGQGWGYSNQPQHF
TRBJ1-2,.,TRBD1,TRBV5-1,TGCGCCAGCAGCTCCTTGACAGGGGGAGGGTATGGCTACACCTTC,CASSSLTGGGYGYTF
TRBJ1-1,.,.,TRBV27,TGTGCCAGCAGTTTAACAGGGAGGAACACTGAAGCTTTCTTT,CASSLTGRNTEAFF
TRBJ2-6,.,.,TRBV10-3,TGTGCCATCAGTCCAAGGGGGGGGCTCCCCGATACCGTACTTTTTAGCTCTGGGGCCAACGTCCTGACTTTC,CAISPRGGLPDTVLFSSGANVLTF
TRBJ2-3,.,TRBD2,TRBV6-5,TGTGCCAGCAGTCCGGGAATACTAGCGGATACGCAGTATTTT,CASSPGILADTQYF
TRBJ1-2,.,.,TRBV6-5,TGTGCCAGCAGGGACAGATCGAACTATGGCTACACCTTC,CASRDRSNYGYTF
TRBJ2-7,once,TRBD2,TRBV4-1,TGCGCCAGCAGCCAAGAGCTAGCGGGGGCCACCTACGAGCAGTACTTC,CASSQELAGATYEQYF
TRBJ2-7,.,.,TRBV30,TGTGCCTGGAGTCCGGGTTACGAGCAGTACTTC,CAWSPGYEQYF
TRBJ1-2,.,.,TRBV5-1,TGCGCCAGCAGCTTGGGATACACAGGTGCCCAGCGCTATGGCTACACCTTC,CASSLGYTGAQRYGYTF
TRBJ2-1,.,TRBD2,TRBV6-2/TRBV6-3,TGTGCCAGCAGCCGACTAGCGGTTGGCTACAATGAGCAGTTCTTC,CASSRLAVGYNEQFF
TRBJ2-1,few,.,TRBV4-2,TGTGCCAGCAGCCAAGCAAAGGACACTGGTGGACAGTTCTTC,CASSQAKDTGGQFF